This is a list of T cell receptor beta chains from one sample in a study of CD8 T cells in ankylosing spondylitis. TCRdb redid the calling of the 5' RACE reads with MiXCR, one entry per CDR3 protein. The top ten clones hold around a fifth of a sample with more than 600,000 distinct CDR3 sequences, under 20% of them seen once. Sequenced sample: blood, either unsorted or a sorted T cell fraction (not recorded which). All receptors derive from a male donor with ankylosing spondylitis. Both conserved end residues are part of each CDR3. D genes are given only for firm matches. Clone size is given for some rows only: seen once, a few or many times, or a class if the clone is expanded.

TRBV7-9,NA,NA,TRBJ2-2,TGTGCCAGCAGCTTTCCCCGGGAGTCCGGGGAGCTGTTTTTT,CASSFPRESGELFF
TRBV20-1,TRBD2,NA,TRBJ2-3,TGCAGTGCTTTTAGCGGGGGGGGCGCAGATACGCAGTATTTT,CSAFSGGGADTQYF
TRBV29-1,TRBD1,NA,TRBJ1-2,TGCAGCGTCGAACTTCCCATGCGACAGGGTGGTGGCTACACCTTC,CSVELPMRQGGGYTF
TRBV7-2,TRBD2,once,TRBJ2-7,TGTGCCAGCAGCAGATCACTAGCGGGGGGTTACGAGCAGTACTTC,CASSRSLAGGYEQYF
TRBV5-1,NA,few,TRBJ2-2,TGCGCCAGCAGCTTGGCCGGGGGAAGGGCGAACACCGGGGAGCTGTTTTTT,CASSLAGGRANTGELFF
TRBV3-1,NA,NA,TRBJ2-1,TGTGCCAGCAGCCACTCTAGCGAGTCCTACAATGAGCAGTTCTTC,CASSHSSESYNEQFF
TRBV3-1,TRBD1,NA,TRBJ1-5,TGTGCCAGCAGCCAGGCGGCAGGGGGCGGACAGCCCCAGCATTTT,CASSQAAGGGQPQHF
TRBV19,NA,NA,TRBJ2-7,TGTGCCAGTAACGGAGGGGGGTACGAGCAGTACTTC,CASNGGGYEQYF
TRBV7-3,NA,few,TRBJ2-2,TGTGCCAGCAGCGGCTCAACAGGGGAGCTGTTTTTT,CASSGSTGELFF
TRBV10-3,NA,NA,TRBJ2-7,TGTGCCATCGGGCTAGACCATTCCTACGAGCAGTACTTC,CAIGLDHSYEQYF
TRBV5-6,TRBD1,few,TRBJ1-4,TGTGCCAGCAGCTTCTTACAGGGGCTTAATGAAAAACTGTTTTTT,CASSFLQGLNEKLFF
TRBV3-1,TRBD1,few,TRBJ1-6,TGTGCCAGCAACTCAAGGGGAGTCCGACAGGGCTATAATTCACCCCTCCACTTT,CASNSRGVRQGYNSPLHF
TRBV6-2/TRBV6-3,NA,few,TRBJ2-1,TGTGCCAGCAGTTACGGGTTGGGGTACAATGAGCAGTTCTTC,CASSYGLGYNEQFF
TRBV29-1,TRBD1,NA,TRBJ2-7,TGCAGCGTGATTACAGGGGGCAGCGAGCAGTACTTC,CSVITGGSEQYF
TRBV20-1,TRBD1,few,TRBJ1-5,TGCAGTGCTAGAGCCGCAGGACAGGGGACGGATCAGCCCCAGCATTTT,CSARAAGQGTDQPQHF
TRBV10-3,NA,few,TRBJ1-1,TGTGCCATCAGTCCCGGGCGAGGGGGGGGCACTGAAGCTTTCTTT,CAISPGRGGGTEAFF
TRBV2,TRBD1,once,TRBJ2-1,TGTGCCAGCACCCCGGGGGACAGGGCCCACAATGAGCAGTTCTTC,CASTPGDRAHNEQFF
TRBV12-3/TRBV12-4,TRBD1,many,TRBJ1-2,TGTGCCAGCAGTTTAAACAGGGGCGATGGCTACACCTTC,CASSLNRGDGYTF
TRBV2,NA,NA,TRBJ1-1,TGTGCCAGCAGTGGCAACGGAAACACTGAAGCTTTCTTT,CASSGNGNTEAFF
TRBV6-2/TRBV6-3,TRBD1,few,TRBJ1-2,TGTGCCAGCAGTTGGGACAGGCACGGCTACACCTTC,CASSWDRHGYTF
TRBV4-1,NA,NA,TRBJ1-3,TGCGCCAGCAGCCAAGATTGGCCGGCCTCTGGAAACACCATATATTTT,CASSQDWPASGNTIYF
TRBV24-1,TRBD1,few,TRBJ2-3,TGTGCCACCAGTGACCGCGGACAGGGGCTTTGGACAGATACGCAGTATTTT,CATSDRGQGLWTDTQYF
TRBV10-3,NA,NA,TRBJ2-3,TGTGCCACTCGAGCTCTGGGGGCTTCCACAGATACGCAGTATTTT,CATRALGASTDTQYF
TRBV4-3,NA,few,TRBJ2-2,TGCGCCAGTGCCGGGGTGAACACCGGGGAGCTGTTTTTT,CASAGVNTGELFF
TRBV2,NA,few,TRBJ1-1,TGTGCCAGCAGTGTCACACGAGGGGACACTGAAGCTTTCTTT,CASSVTRGDTEAFF
TRBV6-1,NA,few,TRBJ2-5,TGTGCCAGCAGCCGGAGAGGGGCCCCCCAAGAGACCCAGTACTTC,CASSRRGAPQETQYF
TRBV12-3/TRBV12-4,NA,few,TRBJ1-2,TGTGCCAGCAGTTTTGCGGATGGATCGGGCTACACCTTC,CASSFADGSGYTF
TRBV12-3/TRBV12-4,NA,NA,TRBJ1-3,TGTGCCAGCAGCGCCGGGGTAGCTGGAAACACCATATATTTT,CASSAGVAGNTIYF